This is a list of T cell receptor beta chains from one sample in a study of T cells after yellow fever vaccination. Via MiXCR, TCRdb re-called the 5' RACE reads, giving one row per CDR3 protein. The top ten hold less than 20% of the sample, which has around 300,000 distinct CDR3 sequences, around 4.5% seen once. Sample: PBMCs, taken 15 days after the yellow fever booster vaccination. These receptors all stem from a man aged 18 to 35 who received the YFV17D yellow fever vaccine. CDR3s include the opening cysteine and the closing phenylalanine or tryptophan. Each record gives: clone size, V gene, D gene, J gene, CDR3 protein, CDR3 DNA. The D gene is left open where the match is weak. Clone size is stated in some rows and not others, as once, few, many or a class when expanded.

clone size: many; V gene: TRBV7-6; D gene: TRBD1; J gene: TRBJ2-1; CDR3 protein: CASSLRQGAYEQFF; CDR3 DNA: TGTGCCAGCAGCTTAAGACAGGGGGCCTATGAGCAGTTCTTC
clone size: few; V gene: TRBV6-2/TRBV6-3; D gene: TRBD2; J gene: TRBJ2-1; CDR3 protein: CASSQGTSSDEQFF; CDR3 DNA: TGTGCCAGCAGTCAAGGGACTAGTTCCGATGAGCAGTTCTTC
clone size: many; V gene: TRBV4-2; D gene: TRBD1; J gene: TRBJ2-2; CDR3 protein: CASTQGAGSSGELFF; CDR3 DNA: TGTGCCAGCACCCAGGGGGCGGGGAGTTCCGGGGAGCTGTTTTTT
clone size: many; V gene: TRBV11-2; D gene: TRBD1; J gene: TRBJ1-4; CDR3 protein: CASSQGQGSEKLFF; CDR3 DNA: TGTGCCAGCAGCCAGGGACAGGGGTCTGAAAAACTGTTTTTT
clone size: once; V gene: TRBV18; D gene: TRBD1; J gene: TRBJ2-3; CDR3 protein: CASSPDRGTQYF; CDR3 DNA: TGTGCCAGCTCACCGGACAGGGGAACGCAGTATTTT
clone size: many; V gene: TRBV7-2; D gene: -; J gene: TRBJ1-6; CDR3 protein: CASSLGGNSPLHF; CDR3 DNA: TGTGCCAGCAGCTTAGGGGGGAATTCACCCCTCCACTTT
clone size: few; V gene: TRBV6-5; D gene: TRBD1; J gene: TRBJ1-2; CDR3 protein: CASTRGQGHYGYTF; CDR3 DNA: TGTGCCAGCACCAGGGGACAGGGACACTATGGCTACACCTTC
clone size: few; V gene: TRBV4-2; D gene: -; J gene: TRBJ2-5; CDR3 protein: CASSQGIRRDQETQYF; CDR3 DNA: TGTGCCAGCAGCCAAGGCATCCGTCGTGACCAAGAGACCCAGTACTTC
clone size: -; V gene: TRBV13; D gene: TRBD2; J gene: TRBJ2-5; CDR3 protein: CASSLVRTSGATVKTQYF; CDR3 DNA: TGTGCCAGCAGCTTGGTAAGGACTAGCGGGGCCACTGTGAAGACCCAGTACTTC
clone size: -; V gene: TRBV3-1; D gene: TRBD1; J gene: TRBJ2-7; CDR3 protein: CASSQPTGGRNEQYF; CDR3 DNA: TGTGCCAGCAGCCAACCGACAGGGGGCCGGAACGAGCAGTACTTC
clone size: -; V gene: TRBV3-2; D gene: -; J gene: TRBJ2-1; CDR3 protein: CASSQRTSTRATINEQFF; CDR3 DNA: TGTGCCAGCAGCCAAAGAACTTCGACTCGGGCGACCATCAATGAGCAGTTCTTC
clone size: -; V gene: TRBV10-3; D gene: -; J gene: TRBJ2-3; CDR3 protein: CASRDSVAADTQYF; CDR3 DNA: TGTGCCTCCCGAGACTCTGTCGCTGCAGATACGCAGTATTTT
clone size: -; V gene: TRBV5-1; D gene: -; J gene: TRBJ2-2; CDR3 protein: CASSLEGGNTGELFF; CDR3 DNA: TGCGCCAGCAGCTTGGAGGGGGGGAACACCGGGGAGCTGTTTTTT
clone size: many; V gene: TRBV29-1; D gene: TRBD1; J gene: TRBJ2-4; CDR3 protein: CSVASTGVRNIQYF; CDR3 DNA: TGCAGCGTTGCGTCGACAGGGGTGAGGAACATTCAGTACTTC
clone size: many; V gene: TRBV5-6; D gene: TRBD2; J gene: TRBJ2-2; CDR3 protein: CASSVVLAGTGELFF; CDR3 DNA: TGTGCCAGCAGCGTCGTATTAGCGGGTACCGGGGAGCTGTTTTTT
clone size: few; V gene: TRBV4-3; D gene: -; J gene: TRBJ2-2; CDR3 protein: CASTTGTVNTGELFF; CDR3 DNA: TGCGCCAGCACCACGGGGACGGTGAACACCGGGGAGCTGTTTTTT
clone size: few; V gene: TRBV20-1; D gene: TRBD1; J gene: TRBJ1-2; CDR3 protein: CSARGQGSYGYTF; CDR3 DNA: TGCAGTGCTAGGGGACAGGGAAGCTATGGCTACACCTTC
clone size: many; V gene: TRBV7-2; D gene: TRBD1; J gene: TRBJ1-4; CDR3 protein: CASSLTSPGTGGDEKLFF; CDR3 DNA: TGTGCCAGCAGCTTAACCTCCCCCGGGACAGGGGGCGATGAAAAACTGTTTTTT
clone size: many; V gene: TRBV2; D gene: -; J gene: TRBJ2-1; CDR3 protein: CASRSYNEQF; CDR3 DNA: TGTGCCAGCAGGTCCTACAATGAGCAGTTC
clone size: few; V gene: TRBV13; D gene: -; J gene: TRBJ2-3; CDR3 protein: CASSEILFKSTDTQYF; CDR3 DNA: TGTGCCAGCAGCGAAATCCTGTTCAAGAGCACAGATACGCAGTATTTT
clone size: few; V gene: TRBV5-4; D gene: -; J gene: TRBJ2-2; CDR3 protein: CASSLLITGELFF; CDR3 DNA: TGTGCCAGCAGCTTGCTCATCACCGGGGAGCTGTTTTTT
clone size: few; V gene: TRBV12-3/TRBV12-4; D gene: -; J gene: TRBJ2-1; CDR3 protein: CASTPGQGSSYNEQFF; CDR3 DNA: TGTGCCAGCACTCCGGGGCAGGGGAGCTCCTACAATGAGCAGTTCTTC
clone size: -; V gene: TRBV7-9; D gene: -; J gene: TRBJ2-7; CDR3 protein: CASSFRGHQYF; CDR3 DNA: TGTGCCAGCAGCTTCAGGGGCCACCAGTACTTC
clone size: few; V gene: TRBV5-1; D gene: -; J gene: TRBJ1-1; CDR3 protein: CASSLGLAMNTEAFF; CDR3 DNA: TGCGCCAGCAGCTTGGGACTTGCCATGAACACTGAAGCTTTCTTT
clone size: few; V gene: TRBV6-5; D gene: -; J gene: TRBJ1-1; CDR3 protein: CASSLLVQAEAFF; CDR3 DNA: TGTGCCAGCAGTCTCCTTGTACAGGCTGAAGCTTTCTTT
clone size: few; V gene: TRBV24-1; D gene: -; J gene: TRBJ2-1; CDR3 protein: CATCGGAYNEQFF; CDR3 DNA: TGTGCCACCTGTGGGGGCGCCTACAATGAGCAGTTCTTC
clone size: many; V gene: TRBV5-1; D gene: -; J gene: TRBJ2-1; CDR3 protein: CASSLVSGAYNEQFF; CDR3 DNA: TGCGCCAGCAGCTTGGTCAGTGGGGCATACAATGAGCAGTTCTTC
clone size: many; V gene: TRBV28; D gene: -; J gene: TRBJ1-1; CDR3 protein: CASSLWREGTEAFF; CDR3 DNA: TGTGCCAGCAGTTTGTGGAGGGAGGGAACTGAAGCTTTCTTT
clone size: many; V gene: TRBV29-1; D gene: -; J gene: TRBJ2-1; CDR3 protein: CSVEVGSYNEQFF; CDR3 DNA: TGCAGCGTTGAGGTGGGGTCCTACAATGAGCAGTTCTTC
clone size: -; V gene: TRBV20-1; D gene: -; J gene: TRBJ1-5; CDR3 protein: CSARPTVLQPQHF; CDR3 DNA: TGCAGTGCTAGACCGACAGTACTTCAGCCCCAGCATTTT
clone size: few; V gene: TRBV7-2; D gene: -; J gene: TRBJ2-2; CDR3 protein: CASSLVAGVNTGELFF; CDR3 DNA: TGTGCCAGCAGCTTAGTGGCCGGGGTGAACACCGGGGAGCTGTTTTTT
clone size: -; V gene: TRBV19; D gene: TRBD1; J gene: TRBJ1-2; CDR3 protein: CASSMGQGDYGYTF; CDR3 DNA: TGTGCCAGTAGTATGGGACAGGGTGACTATGGCTACACCTTC
clone size: many; V gene: TRBV7-2; D gene: -; J gene: TRBJ1-1; CDR3 protein: CASSLDYQNTEAFF; CDR3 DNA: TGTGCCAGCAGCTTAGATTACCAGAACACTGAAGCTTTCTTT
clone size: few; V gene: TRBV7-3; D gene: TRBD2; J gene: TRBJ2-2; CDR3 protein: CASSPQGTSGAGELFF; CDR3 DNA: TGTGCCAGCAGCCCACAAGGGACTAGCGGCGCCGGGGAGCTGTTTTTT
clone size: many; V gene: TRBV7-2; D gene: -; J gene: TRBJ2-3; CDR3 protein: CASSSPETDTQYF; CDR3 DNA: TGTGCCAGCAGCAGCCCAGAGACAGATACGCAGTATTTT
clone size: many; V gene: TRBV6-4; D gene: TRBD2; J gene: TRBJ2-3; CDR3 protein: CASSDSSGGATDTQYF; CDR3 DNA: TGTGCCAGCAGTGACTCTAGCGGGGGGGCCACAGATACGCAGTATTTT
clone size: -; V gene: TRBV7-2; D gene: -; J gene: TRBJ2-3; CDR3 protein: CASSSTGTYDTQYF; CDR3 DNA: TGTGCCAGCAGCTCTACCGGGACGTACGATACGCAGTATTTT
clone size: many; V gene: TRBV10-3; D gene: -; J gene: TRBJ2-5; CDR3 protein: CAIRDGSAQETQYF; CDR3 DNA: TGTGCCATCAGGGACGGGAGCGCCCAAGAGACCCAGTACTTC
clone size: many; V gene: TRBV7-3; D gene: -; J gene: TRBJ2-2; CDR3 protein: CASSRDGNTGELFF; CDR3 DNA: TGTGCCAGCAGCCGGGACGGGAACACCGGGGAGCTGTTTTTT
clone size: few; V gene: TRBV5-1; D gene: -; J gene: TRBJ1-3; CDR3 protein: CASSLWGDSGNTIYF; CDR3 DNA: TGCGCCAGCAGCCTTTGGGGGGACTCTGGAAACACCATATATTTT
clone size: few; V gene: TRBV7-9; D gene: TRBD1; J gene: TRBJ1-2; CDR3 protein: CASSPNDRADGYTF; CDR3 DNA: TGTGCCAGCAGCCCCAACGACAGGGCAGATGGCTACACCTTC
clone size: few; V gene: TRBV2; D gene: -; J gene: TRBJ1-4; CDR3 protein: CASSERMLSDEKLFF; CDR3 DNA: TGTGCCAGCAGTGAGCGGATGCTCTCGGATGAAAAACTGTTTTTT
clone size: few; V gene: TRBV20-1; D gene: -; J gene: TRBJ2-3; CDR3 protein: CSARVWVMDTQYF; CDR3 DNA: TGCAGTGCTAGAGTGTGGGTAATGGATACGCAGTATTTT